This TCR beta chain emerged from a study of T-cell memory formation after mild COVID-19. General study findings and limits: Largely, contracting CD4+ clones fell within CM and EM, and contracting CD8+ clones within EMRA.

TCRdb independently ran MiXCR on the 5' RACE reads; one entry per CDR3 protein. The sample has about 410,000 distinct CDR3 sequences; under 20% are singletons. This clonotype has only a few counts. Antigen specificity is unknown. CDR1 is ENHRY, CDR2 SYGVKD, per germline. V was trimmed by 7 bases and J by 7 bases, leaving 25 bases between them. The CDR3 has 16 amino acids. The V and J genes are TRBV10-3 and TRBJ1-2; possible D gene TRBD1, 5 bases. This receptor was taken from a man aged 18 to 29 who had mild COVID-19 (a few samples of this study predate the infection). Cell type and time point are not known. The sample taken for sequencing was PBMCs or a T cell subset sorted from them (not recorded which). CDR3 sequence reads: CAINLSSGDGAGGYTF. CDR3 nucleotides: TGTGCCATCAATCTCTCTTCTGGCGACGGGGCAGGTGGCTACACCTTC.